This T cell receptor (beta chain) was recorded in a study of blood T cell repertoires in COVID-19. The overall study: Acute and convalescent COVID-19 specimens originated in the United States, Italy and Spain. T cells, B-cell-depleted T cells, or PBMCs supplied cDNA or gDNA.

Authors' analysis steps: Reference gene primer amplification gave nucleated cell count estimates. The assay was immunoSEQ multiplex PCR, and TCRdb's table has in-frame clones only and misses some. V and J calls plus clone size are reproduced from that table; the DNA served to infer D and trimming. The sample lists approximately 6,600 clones, 75% to 90% occurring once. The CDR3 is made up of 13 amino acids. The V gene's germline CDR1 is MNHNY and CDR2 SVGAGI (reference sequence). The V end lost 5 bases, the J end lost 6 bases, and 14 bases lay between the germline ends. The chain combines TRBV6-6 with TRBJ2-7; D might be TRBD2 (7 bases). The source is a man older than 75 with active COVID-19. Source material: peripheral blood. The CDR3: CASSPGRGREQYF. For the CDR3, the DNA is TGTGCCAGCAGTCCCGGGCGGGGGCGCGAGCAGTACTTC.